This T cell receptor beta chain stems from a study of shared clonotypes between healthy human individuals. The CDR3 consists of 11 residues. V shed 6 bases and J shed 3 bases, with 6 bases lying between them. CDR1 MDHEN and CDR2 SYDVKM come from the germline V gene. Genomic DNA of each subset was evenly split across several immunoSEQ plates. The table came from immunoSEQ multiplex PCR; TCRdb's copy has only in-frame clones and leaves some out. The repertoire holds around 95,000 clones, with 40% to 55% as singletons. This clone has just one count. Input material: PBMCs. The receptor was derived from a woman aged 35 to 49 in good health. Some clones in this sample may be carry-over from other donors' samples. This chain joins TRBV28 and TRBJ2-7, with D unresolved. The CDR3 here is CASRRFYEQYF. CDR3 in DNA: TGTGCCAGCAGGCGATTCTACGAGCAGTACTTC.